This is a list of T cell receptor beta chains from one sample in a study of monozygotic twins with cystic fibrosis. Method: immunoSEQ multiplex PCR; TCRdb's copy keeps in-frame clones and lacks some. This table holds about 17,000 clones, 90% to 97% found once. Source material: blood. The receptors were sampled from a girl aged 2 to 9 with cystic fibrosis. CDR3s include the opening cysteine and the closing phenylalanine or tryptophan. Not all rows give a size; the values are once, few, many and, for expanded clones, a class.

clone_size j_call v_call cdr3_aa
- TRBJ2-7 TRBV7-2 CASSLKQSYEQYF
- TRBJ1-6 TRBV28 CASSGRQDNSPLHF
- TRBJ2-7 TRBV4-3 CASSPLQGSGVGEQYF
- TRBJ1-1 TRBV9 CASSVGADLTEAFF
- TRBJ1-1 TRBV27 CASSYRTNTEAFF
- TRBJ2-5 TRBV20-1 CSASFEGTQYF
once TRBJ1-2 TRBV2 CASRGEQIYGYTF
- TRBJ1-2 TRBV30 CAWSPTSYGYTF
- TRBJ1-5 TRBV2 CASSEFRFQPQHF
- TRBJ2-3 TRBV12-5 CASGLVLGGRTDTQYF
- TRBJ2-3 TRBV19 CASSMGGLATDTQYF
- TRBJ2-1 TRBV7-2 CASSLAAGTWEQFF
- TRBJ2-2 TRBV7-9 CASRGLQGASGELFF
- TRBJ1-4 TRBV7-9 CASSTLATNEKLFF
- TRBJ1-3 TRBV5-6 CASSLRRGLDTIYF
- TRBJ1-1 TRBV9 CASSDTDRPEDTEAFF
once TRBJ2-1 TRBV27 CASSLTEGNEQFF
- TRBJ2-7 TRBV11-2 CASSLELRTLYEQYF
- TRBJ2-2 TRBV4-3 CASSRDSIAGRNTGELFF
once TRBJ1-5 TRBV30 CAWSVRGRGGNQPQHF
- TRBJ2-7 TRBV14 CASSQGPPPYEQYF
- TRBJ2-7 TRBV27 CASSKGQAYEQYF
- TRBJ1-2 TRBV28 CASSLSANQVYGYTF
- TRBJ2-2 TRBV7-6 CASSRRDGELFF